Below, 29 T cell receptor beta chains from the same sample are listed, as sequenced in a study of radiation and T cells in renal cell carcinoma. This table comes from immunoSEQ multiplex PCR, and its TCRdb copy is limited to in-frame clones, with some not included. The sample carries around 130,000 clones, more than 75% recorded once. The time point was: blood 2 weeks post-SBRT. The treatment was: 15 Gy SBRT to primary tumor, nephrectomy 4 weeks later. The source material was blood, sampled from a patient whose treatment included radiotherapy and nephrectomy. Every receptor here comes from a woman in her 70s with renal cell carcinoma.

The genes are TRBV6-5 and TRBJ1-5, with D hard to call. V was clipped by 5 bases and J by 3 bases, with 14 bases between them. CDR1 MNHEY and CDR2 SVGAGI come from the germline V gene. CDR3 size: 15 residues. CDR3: CASSPLDGVNQPQHF. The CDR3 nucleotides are TGTGCCAGCAGTCCGTTGGACGGGGTCAATCAGCCCCAGCATTTT.

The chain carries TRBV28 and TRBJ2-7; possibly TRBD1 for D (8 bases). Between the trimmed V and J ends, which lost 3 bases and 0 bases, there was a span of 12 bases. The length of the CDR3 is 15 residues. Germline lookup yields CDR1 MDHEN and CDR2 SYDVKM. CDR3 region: CASSLYRGGSYEQYF. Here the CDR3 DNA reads TGTGCCAGCAGTTTGTACAGGGGGGGCTCCTACGAGCAGTACTTC.

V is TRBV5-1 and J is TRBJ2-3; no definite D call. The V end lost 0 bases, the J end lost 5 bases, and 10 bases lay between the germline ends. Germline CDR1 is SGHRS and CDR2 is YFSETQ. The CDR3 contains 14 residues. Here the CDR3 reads CASSLAGNRDTQYF. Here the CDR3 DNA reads TGCGCCAGCAGCTTGGCCGGTAATAGAGATACGCAGTATTTT. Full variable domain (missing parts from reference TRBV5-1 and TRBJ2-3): KAGVTQTPRYLIKTRGQQVTLSCSPISGHRSVSWYQQTPGQGLQFLFEYFSETQRNKGNFPGRFSGRQFSNSRSEMNVSTLELGDSALYLCASSLAGNRDTQYFGPGTRLTVL.

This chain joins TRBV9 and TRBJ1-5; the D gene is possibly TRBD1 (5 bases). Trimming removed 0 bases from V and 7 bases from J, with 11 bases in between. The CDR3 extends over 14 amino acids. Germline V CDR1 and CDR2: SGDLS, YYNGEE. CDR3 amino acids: CASSVGGGAQPQHF. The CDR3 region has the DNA TGTGCCAGCAGCGTAGGAGGAGGGGCCCAGCCCCAGCATTTT.

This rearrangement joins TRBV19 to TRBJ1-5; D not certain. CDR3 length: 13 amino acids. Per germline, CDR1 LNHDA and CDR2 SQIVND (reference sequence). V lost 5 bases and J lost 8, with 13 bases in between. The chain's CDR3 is CASSVVLEKPQHF. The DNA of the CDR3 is TGTGCCAGTAGTGTGGTTTTGGAGAAGCCCCAGCATTTT. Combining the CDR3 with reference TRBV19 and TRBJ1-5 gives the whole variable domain DGGITQSPKYLFRKEGQNVTLSCEQNLNHDAMYWYRQDPGQGLRLIYYSQIVNDFQKGDIAEGYSVSREKKESFPLTVTSAQKNPTAFYLCASSVVLEKPQHFGDGTRLSIL.

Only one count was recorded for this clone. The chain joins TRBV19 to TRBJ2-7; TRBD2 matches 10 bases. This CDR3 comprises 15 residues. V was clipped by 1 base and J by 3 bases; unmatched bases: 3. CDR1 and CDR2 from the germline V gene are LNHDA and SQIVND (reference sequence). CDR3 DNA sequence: TGTGCCAGTAGTATAGGGACTAGCGGCCTCTACGAGCAGTACTTC. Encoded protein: CASSIGTSGLYEQYF.

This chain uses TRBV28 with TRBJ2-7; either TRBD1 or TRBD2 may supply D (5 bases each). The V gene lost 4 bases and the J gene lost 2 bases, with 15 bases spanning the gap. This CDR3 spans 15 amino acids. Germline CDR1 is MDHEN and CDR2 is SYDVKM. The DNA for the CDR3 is TGTGCCAGCAGTTCGCTTCGGGGCACCCCCTACGAGCAGTACTTC. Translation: CASSSLRGTPYEQYF.

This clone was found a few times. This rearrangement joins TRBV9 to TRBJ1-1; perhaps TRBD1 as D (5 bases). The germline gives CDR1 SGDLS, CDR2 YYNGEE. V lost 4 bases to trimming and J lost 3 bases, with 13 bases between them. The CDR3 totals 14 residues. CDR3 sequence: CASSLISGHTEAFF. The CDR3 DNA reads TGTGCCAGCAGCCTAATTTCAGGGCACACTGAAGCTTTCTTT.

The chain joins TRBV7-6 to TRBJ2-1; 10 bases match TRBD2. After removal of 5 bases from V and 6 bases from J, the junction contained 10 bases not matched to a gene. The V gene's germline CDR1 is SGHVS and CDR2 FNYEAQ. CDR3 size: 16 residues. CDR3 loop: CASSPQVTSGFNEQFF. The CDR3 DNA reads TGTGCCAGCAGCCCCCAAGTGACTAGCGGGTTCAATGAGCAGTTCTTC.

The CDR3 sequence: CASSQDQQVSGKLFF. The CDR3 coding sequence is TGCGCCAGCAGCCAAGATCAACAGGTCTCGGGAAAACTGTTTTTT. The chain links TRBV4-3 to TRBJ1-4; the D gene is possibly TRBD1 (5 bases). The germline V and J ends were trimmed by 0 bases and 10 bases, with 15 bases remaining between them. The CDR3 has 15 amino acids. The germline V gene has CDR1 LGHNA and CDR2 YSLEER.

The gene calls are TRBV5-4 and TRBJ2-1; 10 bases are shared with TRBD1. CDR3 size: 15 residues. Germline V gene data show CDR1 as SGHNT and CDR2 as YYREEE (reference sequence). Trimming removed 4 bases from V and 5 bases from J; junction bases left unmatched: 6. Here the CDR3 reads CASSQGQGGNNEQFF. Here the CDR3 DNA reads TGTGCCAGCAGCCAAGGACAGGGGGGAAACAATGAGCAGTTCTTC.

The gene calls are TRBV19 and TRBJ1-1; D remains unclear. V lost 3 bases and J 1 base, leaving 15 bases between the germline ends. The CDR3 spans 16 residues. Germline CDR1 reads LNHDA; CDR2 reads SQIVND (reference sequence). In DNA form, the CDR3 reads TGTGCCAGTAGTATTAAAAGTGGTCAGACGAACACTGAAGCTTTCTTT. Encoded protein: CASSIKSGQTNTEAFF.

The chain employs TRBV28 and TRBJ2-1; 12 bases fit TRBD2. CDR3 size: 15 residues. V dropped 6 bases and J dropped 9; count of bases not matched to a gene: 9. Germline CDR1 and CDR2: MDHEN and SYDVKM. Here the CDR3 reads CASRPTSGGNSEQFF. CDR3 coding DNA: TGTGCCAGCAGGCCAACTAGCGGGGGGAATTCTGAGCAGTTCTTC.

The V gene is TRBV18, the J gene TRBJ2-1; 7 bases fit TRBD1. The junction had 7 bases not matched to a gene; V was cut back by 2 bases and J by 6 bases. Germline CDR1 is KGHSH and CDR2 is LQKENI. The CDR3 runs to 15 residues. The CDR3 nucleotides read TGTGCCAGCTCACCATTGCAGGGGGTGCGCAATGAGCAGTTCTTC. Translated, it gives CASSPLQGVRNEQFF.

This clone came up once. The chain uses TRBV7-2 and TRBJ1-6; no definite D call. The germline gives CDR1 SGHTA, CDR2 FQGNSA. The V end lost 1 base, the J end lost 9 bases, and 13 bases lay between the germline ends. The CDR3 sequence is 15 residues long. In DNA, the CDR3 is TGTGCCAGCAGCTTAGGGCGGGATTTTGCTTCACCCCTCCACTTT. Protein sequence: CASSLGRDFASPLHF.

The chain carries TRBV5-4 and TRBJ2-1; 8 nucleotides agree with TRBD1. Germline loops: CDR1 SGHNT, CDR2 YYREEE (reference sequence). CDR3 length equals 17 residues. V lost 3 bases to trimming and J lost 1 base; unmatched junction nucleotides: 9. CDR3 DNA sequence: TGTGCCAGCAGCTCTCAGGGGGCCGGGCGATCCTACAATGAGCAGTTCTTC. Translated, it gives CASSSQGAGRSYNEQFF.

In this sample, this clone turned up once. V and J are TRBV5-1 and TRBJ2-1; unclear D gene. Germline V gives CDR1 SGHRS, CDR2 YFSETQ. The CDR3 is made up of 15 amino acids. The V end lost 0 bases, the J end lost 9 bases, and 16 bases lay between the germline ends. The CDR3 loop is CASSLERQAISEQFF. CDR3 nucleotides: TGCGCCAGCAGCTTGGAAAGGCAGGCGATAAGTGAGCAGTTCTTC.

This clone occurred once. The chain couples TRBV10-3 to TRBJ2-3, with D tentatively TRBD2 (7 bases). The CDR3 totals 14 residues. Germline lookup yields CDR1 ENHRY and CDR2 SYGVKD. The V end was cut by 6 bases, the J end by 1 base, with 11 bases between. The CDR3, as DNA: TGTGCCATCAGCAAAGGGGGGGGCACAGATACGCAGTATTTT. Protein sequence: CAISKGGGTDTQYF.

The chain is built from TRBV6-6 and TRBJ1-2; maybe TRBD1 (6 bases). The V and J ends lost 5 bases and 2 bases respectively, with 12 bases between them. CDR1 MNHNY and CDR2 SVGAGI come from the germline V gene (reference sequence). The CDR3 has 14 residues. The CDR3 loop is CASSPSGQNYGYTF. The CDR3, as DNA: TGTGCCAGCAGTCCCTCTGGACAGAACTATGGCTACACCTTC.

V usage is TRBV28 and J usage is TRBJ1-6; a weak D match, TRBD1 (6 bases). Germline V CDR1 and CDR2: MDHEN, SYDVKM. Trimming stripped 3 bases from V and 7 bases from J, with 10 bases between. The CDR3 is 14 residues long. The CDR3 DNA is TGTGCCAGCAGTTTGTCCAGGGGCAATTCACCCCTCCACTTT. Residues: CASSLSRGNSPLHF. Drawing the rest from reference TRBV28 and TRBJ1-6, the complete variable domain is DVKVTQSSRYLVKRTGEKVFLECVQDMDHENMFWYRQDPGLGLRLIYFSYDVKMKEKGDIPEGYSVSREKKERFSLILESASTNQTSMYLCASSLSRGNSPLHFGNGTRLTVT.

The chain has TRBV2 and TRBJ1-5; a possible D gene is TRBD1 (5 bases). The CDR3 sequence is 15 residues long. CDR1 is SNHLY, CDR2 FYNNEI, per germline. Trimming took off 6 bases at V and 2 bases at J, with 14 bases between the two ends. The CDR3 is CASRRGRGGNQPQHF. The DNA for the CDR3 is TGTGCCAGCAGGAGAGGGAGGGGTGGCAATCAGCCCCAGCATTTT. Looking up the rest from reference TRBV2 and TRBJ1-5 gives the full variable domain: EPEVTQTPSHQVTQMGQEVILRCVPISNHLYFYWYRQILGQKVEFLVSFYNNEISEKSEIFDDQFSVERPDGSNFTLKIRSTKLEDSAMYFCASRRGRGGNQPQHFGDGTRLSIL.

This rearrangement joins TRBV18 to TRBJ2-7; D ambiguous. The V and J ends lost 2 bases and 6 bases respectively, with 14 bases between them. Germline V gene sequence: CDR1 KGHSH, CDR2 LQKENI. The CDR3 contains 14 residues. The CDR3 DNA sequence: TGTGCCAGCTCACCAAAAGCTAGTTTGGGCGAGCAGTACTTC. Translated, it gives CASSPKASLGEQYF.

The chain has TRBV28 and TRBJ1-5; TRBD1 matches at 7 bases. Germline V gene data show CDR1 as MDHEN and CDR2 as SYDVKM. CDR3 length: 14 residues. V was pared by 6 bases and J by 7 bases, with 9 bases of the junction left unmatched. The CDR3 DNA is TGTGCCAGCAGCCCCCCAGGGGGGAGCCAGCCCCAGCATTTT. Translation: CASSPPGGSQPQHF.

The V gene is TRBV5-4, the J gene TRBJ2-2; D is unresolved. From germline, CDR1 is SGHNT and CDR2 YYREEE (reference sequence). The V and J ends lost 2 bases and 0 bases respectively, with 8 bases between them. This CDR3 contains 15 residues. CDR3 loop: CASSFYGPNTGELFF. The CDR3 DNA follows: TGTGCCAGCAGCTTTTATGGTCCGAACACCGGGGAGCTGTTTTTT.

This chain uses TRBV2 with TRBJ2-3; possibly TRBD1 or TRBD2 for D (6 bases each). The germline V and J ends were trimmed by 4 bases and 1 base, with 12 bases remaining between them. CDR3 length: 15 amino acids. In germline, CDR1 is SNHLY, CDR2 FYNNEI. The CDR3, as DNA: TGTGCCAGCAGTGGGAGGGGGGCCCGCACAGATACGCAGTATTTT. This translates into CASSGRGARTDTQYF.

The CDR3 loop reads CASSRGVVSEQFF. As DNA, the CDR3 is TGTGCCAGTAGTCGGGGGGTGGTGAGTGAGCAGTTCTTC. The rearrangement links TRBV19 to TRBJ2-1, with 7 nucleotides matching TRBD2. J was trimmed by 9 bases and V by 5 bases; bases with no gene match: 7. Germline loops: CDR1 LNHDA, CDR2 SQIVND (reference sequence). The CDR3 has 13 residues.

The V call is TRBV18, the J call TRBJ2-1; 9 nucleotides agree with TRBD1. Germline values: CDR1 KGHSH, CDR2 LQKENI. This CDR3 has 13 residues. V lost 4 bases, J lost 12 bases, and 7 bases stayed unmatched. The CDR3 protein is CASSLGTGTGQFF. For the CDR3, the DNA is TGTGCCAGCTCACTGGGGACAGGGACGGGGCAGTTCTTC.

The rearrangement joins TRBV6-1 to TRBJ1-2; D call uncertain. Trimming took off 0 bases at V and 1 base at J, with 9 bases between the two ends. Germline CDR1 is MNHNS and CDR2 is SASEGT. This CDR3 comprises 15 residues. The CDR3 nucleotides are TGTGCCAGCAGTGAAGCCCTGACATTTAACTATGGCTACACCTTC. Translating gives CASSEALTFNYGYTF.

For the CDR3, the DNA is TGTGCCAGCACTCCCCCGGGGGTCACAGATACGCAGTATTTT. Amino acids: CASTPPGVTDTQYF. The rearrangement links TRBV5-5 to TRBJ2-3; tentative D call: TRBD2 (6 bases). The V end was cut by 6 bases, the J end by 2 bases, with 13 bases between. CDR3 length: 14 amino acids. CDR1 and CDR2 from the germline V gene are SGHKS and YYEKEE (reference sequence).